The sequence of this T cell receptor (beta chain) was determined in a study of breast tumors, draining lymph nodes, adjacent tissues. Samples came from axillary lymph nodes draining the breast cancer. This clonotype was seen many times. Each CDR3 protein gets one entry after TCRdb re-called the multiplex PCR reads with MiXCR. The sample records about 270,000 distinct CDR3 sequences, around 31% being singletons. Sequenced: axillary lymph node tissue. This receptor was obtained from a female donor with breast cancer. Some clones in this sample may be carry-over from other donors' samples.

The CDR3 bases are TGTGCCAGCAGCTTAGTCGCGGGAGTATGGGGCAATGAGCAGTTCTTC. As protein: CASSLVAGVWGNEQFF. The genes are TRBV7-8 and TRBJ2-1, with 7 positions matching TRBD2. V lost 1 base and J lost 6; bases outside the gene matches: 9. In germline, CDR1 is SGHVS, CDR2 FQNEAQ. CDR3 length: 16 residues. The whole variable domain, filled in from reference TRBV7-8 and TRBJ2-1, reads GAGVSQSPRYKVAKRGQDVALRCDPISGHVSLFWYQQALGQGPEFLTYFQNEAQLDKSGLPSDRFFAERPEGSVSTLKIQRTQQEDSAVYLCASSLVAGVWGNEQFFGPGTRLTVL.